The clone carrying this T cell receptor (beta chain) was recorded many times. The antigen is unknown. The CDR3 runs to 12 residues. Between the trimmed V and J ends, which lost 5 bases and 4 bases, there was a span of 9 bases. Germline CDR1 reads SEHNR; CDR2 reads FQNEAQ (reference sequence). This entry is derived from a study of blood T cells in healthy people across ages. With a J-beta primer mix and a sample-barcoded 5' primer, a second PCR ran roughly 7 to 11 cycles. Each cDNA molecule, via a template-switch adaptor with 12 random nucleotides, was tagged. Paired-end reads containing CDR3 totaled no fewer than 3 million for each sample. TCRdb reprocessed the 5' RACE reads with MiXCR, giving one entry per CDR3 protein. Of under 800,000 distinct CDR3 sequences listed, roughly 43% are singletons. General study points: Diversity estimates from one million T cells were considered underestimates.

In each sample, at least 6 million PBMCs were isolated. The origin of this receptor is a woman between 55 and 75 years old in good health. The material sequenced was blood. The chain recombines TRBV7-9 with TRBJ2-7; perhaps TRBD1 as D (6 bases). The CDR3 loop reads CASSHRDYEQYF. DNA for the CDR3: TGTGCCAGCAGCCACAGGGATTACGAGCAGTACTTC.